Below, 15 T cell receptor beta chains from the same sample are listed, as sequenced in a study of cytomegalovirus exposure and HLA in healthy donors. Vbeta (60) and Jbeta (13) primers were used in the PCR. The data were produced by immunoSEQ multiplex PCR, yet TCRdb's version contains in-frame clones alone and is incomplete. This table has about 160,000 clones, approximately 72% appearing once. The specimen sequenced was PBMCs. The receptors derive from a female donor in good health and CMV-seronegative.

The chain uses TRBV6-1 and TRBJ2-7, with D possibly TRBD1 on 6 matching bases. The CDR3 loop spans 13 amino acids. V dropped 1 base and J dropped 6 bases, with 10 bases sitting between them. Germline V lookup: CDR1 MNHNS, CDR2 SASEGT. The CDR3 protein is CASSEGVRGEQYF. In nucleotides, the CDR3 is TGTGCCAGCAGTGAAGGGGTCAGGGGCGAGCAGTACTTC.

The V call is TRBV11-1, the J call TRBJ2-7; a weak D match, TRBD1 (6 bases). This CDR3 has 15 residues. Trimming shortened V by 5 bases and J by 3 bases, and 17 bases separated the two germline ends. The germline gives CDR1 SGHAT, CDR2 FQDESV (reference sequence). The CDR3 spells CASSEHRVGGYEQYF. CDR3 bases: TGTGCCAGCAGCGAACACAGGGTTGGAGGCTACGAGCAGTACTTC.

This clone occurred once. V and J are TRBV6-1 and TRBJ2-3; 11 positions match TRBD2. Trimming cost V 6 bases and J 8 bases; bases outside gene matches: 10. The CDR3 is 15 residues long. Germline CDR1 and CDR2: MNHNS and SASEGT. The CDR3 sequence is CASRLAGGPPATQYF. CDR3 nucleotide sequence: TGTGCCAGCAGGTTAGCGGGGGGGCCACCCGCTACGCAGTATTTT.

CDR3 sequence (DNA): TGTGCCAGCAGCTTGGAGGCAGGGCCCTCCTACGAGCAGTACTTC. It translates to CASSLEAGPSYEQYF. This chain uses TRBV5-5 with TRBJ2-7; a weak D match, TRBD1 (5 bases). With 0 bases removed from V and 0 bases from J, the gap between germline ends came to 10 bases. Germline CDR1 SGHKS, CDR2 YYEKEE (reference sequence). This CDR3 comprises 15 residues.

The rearrangement links TRBV7-2 to TRBJ1-2, with D unclear. V was shortened by 7 bases and J by 3 bases, with 9 bases between the two germline ends. Germline V gene data show CDR1 as SGHTA and CDR2 as FQGNSA. The CDR3 loop spans 12 amino acids. In DNA, the CDR3 is TGTGCCAGCACCTTGACTGACTATGGCTACACCTTC. Amino acid sequence: CASTLTDYGYTF.

The chain employs TRBV11-2 and TRBJ2-7; no clear D gene. Trimming took off 1 base at V and 3 bases at J, with 10 bases between the two ends. The CDR3 loop spans 14 amino acids. The germline V gene encodes CDR1 SGHAT and CDR2 FQNNGV. The CDR3: CASSLGHLLYEQYF. The CDR3 nucleotides read TGTGCCAGCAGCTTAGGACACTTACTCTACGAGCAGTACTTC.

The chain couples TRBV19 to TRBJ1-5; D may be TRBD1 (5 bases). The CDR3 is 15 amino acids. Trimming took 0 bases from V and 2 from J, leaving 8 bases between them. Looked up from germline, CDR1 is LNHDA and CDR2 is SQIVND (reference sequence). CDR3 region: CASSIERGGNQPQHF. The CDR3 DNA follows: TGTGCCAGTAGTATAGAAAGGGGTGGCAATCAGCCCCAGCATTTT.

This clone was detected only once. The chain has TRBV5-4 and TRBJ1-3; 7 bases agree with TRBD1. Germline lookup yields CDR1 SGHNT and CDR2 YYREEE (reference sequence). V shed 3 bases and J 0 bases; nucleotides not matched to a gene: 15. This CDR3 region has 19 residues. Here the CDR3 DNA reads TGTGCCAGCAGCTCCCGGGACAGAATCTTTGGTGGCTCTGGAAACACCATATATTTT. Translating gives CASSSRDRIFGGSGNTIYF.

This rearrangement joins TRBV7-6 to TRBJ2-1; possibly TRBD2 for D (5 bases). This CDR3 has 14 amino acids. V gave up 0 bases and J gave up 8 bases, with 11 bases separating them. CDR1 and CDR2 from the germline V gene are SGHVS and FNYEAQ. Here the CDR3 reads CASSLANGDHEQFF. CDR3 nucleotide sequence: TGTGCCAGCAGCTTAGCAAACGGGGATCATGAGCAGTTCTTC.

The chain carries TRBV25-1 and TRBJ1-2; 9 positions agree with TRBD1. The CDR3 has 16 residues. Germline V gene sequence: CDR1 MGHDK, CDR2 SYGVNS. The V segment lost 4 bases and the J segment 7 bases; nucleotides outside the gene matches: 13. The CDR3 coding sequence is TGTGCCAGCAGTGGAACAGGGGGCGTTGGTTTGTCTGGCTACACCTTC. It yields the protein CASSGTGGVGLSGYTF.

By share of the sample, this clone is medium-sized. This chain joins TRBV30 and TRBJ2-7, with TRBD1 as a possible D gene (5 bases). Trimming took off 3 bases at V and 0 bases at J, with 9 bases between the two ends. Germline V gene sequence: CDR1 GTSNPN, CDR2 SVGIG (reference sequence). This CDR3 is built from 13 residues. In DNA, the CDR3 is TGTGCCTGGAGCCAACAGGACTCCTACGAGCAGTACTTC. The encoded protein is CAWSQQDSYEQYF. Based on the CDR3 plus reference TRBV30 and TRBJ2-7, the full variable domain is SQTIHQWPATLVQPVGSPLSLECTVEGTSNPNLYWYRQAAGRGLQLLFYSVGIGQISSEVPQNLSASRPQDRQFILSSKKLLLSDSGFYLCAWSQQDSYEQYFGPGTRLTVT.

This clone was detected only a few times. The V gene is TRBV7-2, the J gene TRBJ2-5; 9 bases match TRBD2. CDR1 is SGHTA and CDR2 is FQGNSA in the germline V gene. The CDR3 is 16 amino acids. Unmatched junction bases numbered 7, after V lost 5 bases and J lost 0 bases. The CDR3 bases are TGTGCCAGCAGCAAAATGACTAGCGGCAACCAAGAGACCCAGTACTTC. This encodes CASSKMTSGNQETQYF.

The chain is built from TRBV11-2 and TRBJ2-1; 9 nucleotides match TRBD2. J was trimmed by 4 bases and V by 1 base; bases with no gene match: 2. The CDR3 spans 15 residues. CDR1 and CDR2 (germline): SGHAT, FQNNGV. The CDR3 loop is CASSLASGAYNEQFF. In nucleotides, the CDR3 is TGTGCCAGCAGCTTAGCTAGCGGGGCGTACAATGAGCAGTTCTTC.

In its sample, this clone was seen a few times. The chain carries TRBV5-8 and TRBJ1-5, with D uncertain. Germline V gene sequence: CDR1 SGHTS, CDR2 YDEGEE. With 2 bases removed from V and 4 bases from J, the gap between germline ends came to 4 bases. This CDR3 has 12 amino acids. CDR3 bases: TGTGCCAGCAGCTTCCCAAATCAGCCCCAGCATTTT. This translates into CASSFPNQPQHF.

This chain links TRBV19 with TRBJ1-5; D gene unclear. CDR3 length: 16 amino acids. Germline CDR1 is LNHDA and CDR2 is SQIVND (reference sequence). Trimming pared 3 bases from V and 0 bases from J, leaving 12 bases between. The CDR3 sequence is CASSIIGVDSNQPQHF. The CDR3 nucleotides are TGTGCCAGTAGTATCATCGGAGTTGATAGCAATCAGCCCCAGCATTTT.